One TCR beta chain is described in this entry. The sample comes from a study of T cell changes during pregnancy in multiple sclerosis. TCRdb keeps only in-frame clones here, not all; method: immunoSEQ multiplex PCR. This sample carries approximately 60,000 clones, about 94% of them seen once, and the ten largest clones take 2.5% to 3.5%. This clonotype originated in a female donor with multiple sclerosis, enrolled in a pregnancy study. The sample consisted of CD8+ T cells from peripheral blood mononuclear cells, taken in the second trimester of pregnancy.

The CDR3 sequence is CASSTLPQGGGEKLFF. The CDR3 DNA reads as TGTGCCAGCAGTACCCTCCCCCAGGGAGGTGGTGAAAAACTGTTTTTT. The V and J genes are TRBV6-6 and TRBJ1-4; possibly TRBD1 for D (5 bases). Trimming stripped 5 bases from V and 7 bases from J, with 20 bases between. CDR1 is MNHNY, CDR2 SVGAGI, per germline (reference sequence). This CDR3 contains 16 residues.